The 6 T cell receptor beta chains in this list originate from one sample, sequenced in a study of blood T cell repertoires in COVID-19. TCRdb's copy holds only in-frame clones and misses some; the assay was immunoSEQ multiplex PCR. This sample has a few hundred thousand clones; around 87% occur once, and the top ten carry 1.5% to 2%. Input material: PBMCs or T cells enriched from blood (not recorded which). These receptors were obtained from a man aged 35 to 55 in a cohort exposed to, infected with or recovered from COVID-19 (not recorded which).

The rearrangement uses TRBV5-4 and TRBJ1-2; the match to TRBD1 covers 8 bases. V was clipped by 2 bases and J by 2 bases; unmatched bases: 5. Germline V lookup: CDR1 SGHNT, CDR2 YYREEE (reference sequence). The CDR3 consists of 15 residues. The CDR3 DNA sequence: TGTGCCAGCAGCTTACAGGGGGGGGGAAACTATGGCTACACCTTC. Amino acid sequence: CASSLQGGGNYGYTF.

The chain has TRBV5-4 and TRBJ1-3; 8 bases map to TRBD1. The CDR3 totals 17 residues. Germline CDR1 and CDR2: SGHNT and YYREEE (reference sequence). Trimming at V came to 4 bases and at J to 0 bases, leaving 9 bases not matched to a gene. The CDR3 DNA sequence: TGTGCCAGCAGCCCAGGACAGGGCGGACTCTCTGGAAACACCATATATTTT. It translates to CASSPGQGGLSGNTIYF.

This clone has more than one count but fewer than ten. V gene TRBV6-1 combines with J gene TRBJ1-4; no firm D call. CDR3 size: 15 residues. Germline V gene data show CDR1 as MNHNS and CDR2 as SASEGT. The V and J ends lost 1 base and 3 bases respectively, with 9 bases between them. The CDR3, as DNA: TGTGCCAGCAGTGAAGAGACGGGTTCTAATGAAAAACTGTTTTTT. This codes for CASSEETGSNEKLFF.

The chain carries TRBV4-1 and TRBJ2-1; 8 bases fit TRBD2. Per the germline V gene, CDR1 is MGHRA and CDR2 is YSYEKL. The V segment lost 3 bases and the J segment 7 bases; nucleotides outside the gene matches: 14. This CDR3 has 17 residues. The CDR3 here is CASSHPGLAGDVNEQFF. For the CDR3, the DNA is TGCGCCAGCAGCCACCCAGGCCTAGCGGGCGACGTGAATGAGCAGTTCTTC.

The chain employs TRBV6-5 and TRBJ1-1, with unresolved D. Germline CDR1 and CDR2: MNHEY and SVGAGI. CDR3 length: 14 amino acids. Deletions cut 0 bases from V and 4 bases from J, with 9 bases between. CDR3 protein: CASSYSTSSTEAFF. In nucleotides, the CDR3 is TGTGCCAGCAGTTACTCGACATCGAGCACTGAAGCTTTCTTT.

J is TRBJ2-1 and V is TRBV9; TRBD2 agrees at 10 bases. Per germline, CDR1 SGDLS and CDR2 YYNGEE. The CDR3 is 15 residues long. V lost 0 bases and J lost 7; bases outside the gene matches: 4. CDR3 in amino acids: CASSVGSSGRNEQFF. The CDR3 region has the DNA TGTGCCAGCAGCGTAGGCAGTAGCGGGAGGAATGAGCAGTTCTTC.